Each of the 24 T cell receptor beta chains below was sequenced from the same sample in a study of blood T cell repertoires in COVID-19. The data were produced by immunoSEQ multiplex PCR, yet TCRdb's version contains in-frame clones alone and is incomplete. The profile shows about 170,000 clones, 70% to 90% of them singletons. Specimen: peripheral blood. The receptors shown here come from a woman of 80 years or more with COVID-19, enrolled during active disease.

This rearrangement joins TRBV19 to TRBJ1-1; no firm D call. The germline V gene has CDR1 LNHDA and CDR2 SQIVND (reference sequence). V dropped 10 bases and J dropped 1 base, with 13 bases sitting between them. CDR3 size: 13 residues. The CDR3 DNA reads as TGTGCCACCCACCTGAAGCAGAACACTGAAGCTTTCTTT. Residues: CATHLKQNTEAFF. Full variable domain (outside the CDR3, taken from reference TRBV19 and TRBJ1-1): DGGITQSPKYLFRKEGQNVTLSCEQNLNHDAMYWYRQDPGQGLRLIYYSQIVNDFQKGDIAEGYSVSREKKESFPLTVTSAQKNPTAFYLCATHLKQNTEAFFGQGTRLTVV.

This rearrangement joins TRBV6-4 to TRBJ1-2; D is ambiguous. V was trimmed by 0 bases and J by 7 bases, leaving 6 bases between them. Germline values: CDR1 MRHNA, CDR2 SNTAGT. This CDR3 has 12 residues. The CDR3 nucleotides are TGTGCCAGCAGTGACTCGGGCTCTGGCTACACCTTC. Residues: CASSDSGSGYTF.

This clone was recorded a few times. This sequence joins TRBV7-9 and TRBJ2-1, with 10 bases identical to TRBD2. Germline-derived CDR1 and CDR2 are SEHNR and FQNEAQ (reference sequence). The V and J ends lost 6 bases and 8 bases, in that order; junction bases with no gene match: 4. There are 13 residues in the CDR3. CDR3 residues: CASRLAGEDEQFF. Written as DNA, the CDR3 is TGTGCCAGCAGGCTAGCGGGAGAAGATGAGCAGTTCTTC.

In DNA form, the CDR3 reads TGCGCCAGCAGCCGCTTGGTAGGGGTTAAATTAGTCGCTGAAGCTTTCTTT. This translates into CASSRLVGVKLVAEAFF. The chain couples TRBV5-1 to TRBJ1-1; tentative D call: TRBD1 (5 bases). Germline-derived CDR1 and CDR2 are SGHRS and YFSETQ. Between the trimmed V and J ends, which lost 4 bases and 6 bases, there was a span of 25 bases. This CDR3 is built from 17 residues. Full variable domain (missing parts from reference TRBV5-1 and TRBJ1-1): KAGVTQTPRYLIKTRGQQVTLSCSPISGHRSVSWYQQTPGQGLQFLFEYFSETQRNKGNFPGRFSGRQFSNSRSEMNVSTLELGDSALYLCASSRLVGVKLVAEAFFGQGTRLTVV.

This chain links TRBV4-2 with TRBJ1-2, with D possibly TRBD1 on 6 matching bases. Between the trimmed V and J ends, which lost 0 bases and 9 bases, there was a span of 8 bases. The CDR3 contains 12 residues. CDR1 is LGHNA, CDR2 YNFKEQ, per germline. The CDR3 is CASSQETGSYTF. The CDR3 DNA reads TGTGCCAGCAGCCAAGAAACAGGGAGCTACACCTTC.

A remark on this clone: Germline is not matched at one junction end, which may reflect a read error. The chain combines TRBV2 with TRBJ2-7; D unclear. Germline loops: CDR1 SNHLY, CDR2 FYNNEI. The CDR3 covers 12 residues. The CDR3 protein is CASSEASSEQYF. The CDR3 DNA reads TGTGCCAGCAGTGAAGCGTCCTCCGAGCAGTACTTC. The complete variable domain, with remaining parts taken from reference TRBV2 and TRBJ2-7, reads EPEVTQTPSHQVTQMGQEVILRCVPISNHLYFYWYRQILGQKVEFLVSFYNNEISEKSEIFDDQFSVERPDGSNFTLKIRSTKLEDSAMYFCASSEASSEQYFGPGTRLTVT.

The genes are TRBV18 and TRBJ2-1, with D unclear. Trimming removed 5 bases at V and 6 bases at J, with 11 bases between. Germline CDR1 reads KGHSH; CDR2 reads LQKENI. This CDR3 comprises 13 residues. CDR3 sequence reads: CASSSPSGNEQFF. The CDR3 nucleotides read TGTGCCAGCTCATCCCCTTCCGGCAATGAGCAGTTCTTC.

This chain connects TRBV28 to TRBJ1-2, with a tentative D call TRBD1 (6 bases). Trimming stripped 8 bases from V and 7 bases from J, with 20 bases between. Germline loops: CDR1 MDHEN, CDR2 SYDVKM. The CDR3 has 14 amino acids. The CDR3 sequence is CASAAGTPTGGYTF. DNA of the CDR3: TGTGCCAGCGCCGCCGGGACACCCACCGGTGGCTACACCTTC.

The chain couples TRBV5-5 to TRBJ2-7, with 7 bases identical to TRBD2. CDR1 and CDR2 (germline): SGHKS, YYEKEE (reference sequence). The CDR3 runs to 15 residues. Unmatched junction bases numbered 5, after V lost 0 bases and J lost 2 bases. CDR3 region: CASSLDGAGAYEQYF. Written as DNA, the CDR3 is TGTGCCAGCAGCTTGGATGGGGCGGGAGCCTACGAGCAGTACTTC.

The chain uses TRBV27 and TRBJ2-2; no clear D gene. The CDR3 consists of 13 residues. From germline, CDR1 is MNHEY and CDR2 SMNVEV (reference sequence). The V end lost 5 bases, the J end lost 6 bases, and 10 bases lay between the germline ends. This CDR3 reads CASSQSFPGELFF. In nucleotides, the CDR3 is TGTGCCAGCAGTCAGTCGTTCCCCGGGGAGCTGTTTTTT.

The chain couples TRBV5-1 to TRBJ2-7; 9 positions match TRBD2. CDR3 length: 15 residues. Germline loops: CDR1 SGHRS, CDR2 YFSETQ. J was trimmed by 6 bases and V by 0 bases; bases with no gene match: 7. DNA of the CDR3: TGCGCCAGCAGCTTGGATTCGTCTAGCGGGATCGAGCAGTACTTC. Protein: CASSLDSSSGIEQYF.

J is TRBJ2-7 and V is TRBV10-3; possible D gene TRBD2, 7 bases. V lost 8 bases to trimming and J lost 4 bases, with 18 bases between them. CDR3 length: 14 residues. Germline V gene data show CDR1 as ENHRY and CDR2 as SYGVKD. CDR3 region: CAISLGEGVYEQYF. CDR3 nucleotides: TGTGCCATCTCTTTGGGGGAGGGGGTATACGAGCAGTACTTC.

The CDR3 loop reads CAITSLLPMDTEAFF. The DNA of the CDR3 is TGTGCCATCACATCCTTGTTGCCCATGGACACTGAAGCTTTCTTT. The chain employs TRBV28 and TRBJ1-1; the D is unclear. V was pared by 10 bases and J by 3 bases, with 21 bases between. Germline CDR1 reads MDHEN; CDR2 reads SYDVKM. CDR3 length: 15 residues.

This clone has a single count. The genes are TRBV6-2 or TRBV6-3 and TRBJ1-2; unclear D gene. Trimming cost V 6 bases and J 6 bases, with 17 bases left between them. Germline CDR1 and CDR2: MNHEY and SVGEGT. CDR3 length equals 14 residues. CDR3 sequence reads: CASSSNSGLNGYTF. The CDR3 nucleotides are TGTGCCAGCAGCTCGAATTCCGGGTTAAATGGCTACACCTTC.

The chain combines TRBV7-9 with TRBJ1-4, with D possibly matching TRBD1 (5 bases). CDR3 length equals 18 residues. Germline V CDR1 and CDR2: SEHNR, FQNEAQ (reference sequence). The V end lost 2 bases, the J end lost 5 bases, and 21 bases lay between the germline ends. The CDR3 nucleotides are TGTGCCAGCAGCTTATCACTAAGAACTGCAGGGCGGAATGAAAAACTGTTTTTT. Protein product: CASSLSLRTAGRNEKLFF.

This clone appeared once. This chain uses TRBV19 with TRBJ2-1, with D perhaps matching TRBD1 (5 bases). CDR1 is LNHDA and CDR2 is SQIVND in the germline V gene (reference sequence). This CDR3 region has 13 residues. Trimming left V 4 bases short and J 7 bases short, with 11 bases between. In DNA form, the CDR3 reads TGTGCCAGTAGTAAAGGCAGGGAAAATGAGCAGTTCTTC. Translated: CASSKGRENEQFF.

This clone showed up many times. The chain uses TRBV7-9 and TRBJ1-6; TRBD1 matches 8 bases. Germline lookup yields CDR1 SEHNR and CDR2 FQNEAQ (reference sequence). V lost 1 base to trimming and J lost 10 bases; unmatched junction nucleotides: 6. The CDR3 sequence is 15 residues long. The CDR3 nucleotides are TGTGCCAGCAGCTTAGGGACAGGGAATGAGTCACCCCTCCACTTT. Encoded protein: CASSLGTGNESPLHF.

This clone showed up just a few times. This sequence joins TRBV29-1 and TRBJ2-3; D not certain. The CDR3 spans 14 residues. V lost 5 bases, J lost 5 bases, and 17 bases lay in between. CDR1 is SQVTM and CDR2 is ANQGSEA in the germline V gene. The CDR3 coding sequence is TGCAGCGTTAAACCGCCTACTTCCCAAGATACGCAGTATTTT. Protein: CSVKPPTSQDTQYF.

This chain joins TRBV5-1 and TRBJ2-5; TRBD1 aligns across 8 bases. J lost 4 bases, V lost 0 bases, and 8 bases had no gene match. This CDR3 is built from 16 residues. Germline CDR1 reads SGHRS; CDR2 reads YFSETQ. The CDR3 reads CASSLAGDRRAETQYF. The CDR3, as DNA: TGCGCCAGCAGCTTGGCGGGGGACAGGAGGGCAGAGACCCAGTACTTC.

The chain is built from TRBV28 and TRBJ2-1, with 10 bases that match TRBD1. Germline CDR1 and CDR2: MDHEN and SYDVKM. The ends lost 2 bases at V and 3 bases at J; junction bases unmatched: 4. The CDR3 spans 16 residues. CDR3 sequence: CASSLAGQGNYNEQFF. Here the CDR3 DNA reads TGTGCCAGCAGTTTAGCGGGACAGGGGAACTACAATGAGCAGTTCTTC. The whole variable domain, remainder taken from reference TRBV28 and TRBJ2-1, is DVKVTQSSRYLVKRTGEKVFLECVQDMDHENMFWYRQDPGLGLRLIYFSYDVKMKEKGDIPEGYSVSREKKERFSLILESASTNQTSMYLCASSLAGQGNYNEQFFGPGTRLTVL.

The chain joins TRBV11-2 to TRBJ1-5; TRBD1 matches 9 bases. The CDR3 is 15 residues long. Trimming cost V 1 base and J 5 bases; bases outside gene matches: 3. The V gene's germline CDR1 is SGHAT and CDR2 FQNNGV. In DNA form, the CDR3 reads TGTGCCAGCAGCTTAGGGGACAGGGCCGATCAGCCCCAGCATTTT. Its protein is CASSLGDRADQPQHF.

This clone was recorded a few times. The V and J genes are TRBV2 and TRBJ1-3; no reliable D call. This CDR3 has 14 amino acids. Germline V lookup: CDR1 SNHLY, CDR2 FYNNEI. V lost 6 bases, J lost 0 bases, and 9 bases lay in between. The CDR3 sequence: CASRREFSGNTIYF. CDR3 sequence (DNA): TGTGCCAGCAGGCGGGAATTCTCTGGAAACACCATATATTTT. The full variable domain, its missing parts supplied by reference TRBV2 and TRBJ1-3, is EPEVTQTPSHQVTQMGQEVILRCVPISNHLYFYWYRQILGQKVEFLVSFYNNEISEKSEIFDDQFSVERPDGSNFTLKIRSTKLEDSAMYFCASRREFSGNTIYFGEGSWLTVV.

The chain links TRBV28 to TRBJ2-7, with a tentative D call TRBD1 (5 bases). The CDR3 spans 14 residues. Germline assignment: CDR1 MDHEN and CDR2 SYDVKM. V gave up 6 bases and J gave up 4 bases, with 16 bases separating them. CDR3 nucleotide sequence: TGTGCCAGCAGACCTACAGGTATGGGATACGAGCAGTACTTC. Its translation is CASRPTGMGYEQYF. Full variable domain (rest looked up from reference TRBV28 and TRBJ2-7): DVKVTQSSRYLVKRTGEKVFLECVQDMDHENMFWYRQDPGLGLRLIYFSYDVKMKEKGDIPEGYSVSREKKERFSLILESASTNQTSMYLCASRPTGMGYEQYFGPGTRLTVT.

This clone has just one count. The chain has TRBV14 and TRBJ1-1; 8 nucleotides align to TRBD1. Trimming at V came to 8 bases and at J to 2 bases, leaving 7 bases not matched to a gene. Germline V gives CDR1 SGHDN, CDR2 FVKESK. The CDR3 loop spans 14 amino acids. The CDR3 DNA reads TGTGCCAGCCGACCGACAGGGGCAAACACTGAAGCTTTCTTT. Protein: CASRPTGANTEAFF.